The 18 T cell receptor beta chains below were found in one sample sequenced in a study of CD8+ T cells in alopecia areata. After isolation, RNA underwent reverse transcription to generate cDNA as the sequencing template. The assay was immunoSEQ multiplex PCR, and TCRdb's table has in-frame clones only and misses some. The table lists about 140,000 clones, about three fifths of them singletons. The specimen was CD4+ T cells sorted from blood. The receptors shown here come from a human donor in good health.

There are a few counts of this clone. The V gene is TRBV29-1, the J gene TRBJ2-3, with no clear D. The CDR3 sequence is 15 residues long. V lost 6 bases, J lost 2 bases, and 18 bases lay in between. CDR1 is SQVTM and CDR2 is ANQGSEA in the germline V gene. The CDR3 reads CSVVYGLLPTDTQYF. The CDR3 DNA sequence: TGCAGCGTCGTTTACGGCCTACTACCCACAGATACGCAGTATTTT.

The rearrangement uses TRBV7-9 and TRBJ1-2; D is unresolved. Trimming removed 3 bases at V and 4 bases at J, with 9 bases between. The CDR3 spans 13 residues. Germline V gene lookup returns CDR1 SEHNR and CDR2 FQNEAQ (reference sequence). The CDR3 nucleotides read TGTGCCAGCAGCTTGCAGGAGGGCTATGGCTACACCTTC. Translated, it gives CASSLQEGYGYTF.

The CDR3 spells CSALDAYEQYF. The CDR3 coding sequence is TGCAGTGCTCTGGACGCATACGAGCAGTACTTC. The chain links TRBV20-1 to TRBJ2-7; no clear D gene. Germline V gene lookup returns CDR1 DFQATT and CDR2 SNEGSKA (reference sequence). The ends were cut back, 5 bases at V and 4 bases at J, with 9 bases in the middle. The CDR3 totals 11 residues.

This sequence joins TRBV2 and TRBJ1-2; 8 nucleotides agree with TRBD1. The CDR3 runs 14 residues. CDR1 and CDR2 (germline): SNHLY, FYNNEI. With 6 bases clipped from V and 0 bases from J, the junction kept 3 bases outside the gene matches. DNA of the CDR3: TGTGCCAGCAGCTCAGGGGGCTCTAACTATGGCTACACCTTC. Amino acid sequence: CASSSGGSNYGYTF.

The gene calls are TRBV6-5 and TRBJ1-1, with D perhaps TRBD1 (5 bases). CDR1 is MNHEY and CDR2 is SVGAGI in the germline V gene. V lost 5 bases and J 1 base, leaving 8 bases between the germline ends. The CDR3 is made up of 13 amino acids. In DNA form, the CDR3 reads TGTGCCAGCAGTACCAGGGAGAACACTGAAGCTTTCTTT. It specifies CASSTRENTEAFF.

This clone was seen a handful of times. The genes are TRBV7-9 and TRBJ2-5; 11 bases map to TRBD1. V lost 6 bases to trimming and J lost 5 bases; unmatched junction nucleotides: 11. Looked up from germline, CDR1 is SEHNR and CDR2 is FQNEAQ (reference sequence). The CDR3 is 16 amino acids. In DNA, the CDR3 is TGTGCCAGCAGATACGGGACAGGGGGTAGGTTGGAGACCCAGTACTTC. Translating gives CASRYGTGGRLETQYF.

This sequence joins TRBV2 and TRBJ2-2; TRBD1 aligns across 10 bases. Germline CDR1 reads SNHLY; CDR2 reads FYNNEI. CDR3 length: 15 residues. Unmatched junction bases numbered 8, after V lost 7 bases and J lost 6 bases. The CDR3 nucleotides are TGTGCCAGCATCCCCGACAGGGGGCGATCCGGGGAGCTGTTTTTT. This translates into CASIPDRGRSGELFF.

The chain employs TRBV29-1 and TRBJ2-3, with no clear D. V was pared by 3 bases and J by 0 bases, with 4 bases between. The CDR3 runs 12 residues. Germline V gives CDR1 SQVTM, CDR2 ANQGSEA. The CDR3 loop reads CSVEESTDTQYF. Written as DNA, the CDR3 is TGCAGCGTTGAGGAGAGCACAGATACGCAGTATTTT.

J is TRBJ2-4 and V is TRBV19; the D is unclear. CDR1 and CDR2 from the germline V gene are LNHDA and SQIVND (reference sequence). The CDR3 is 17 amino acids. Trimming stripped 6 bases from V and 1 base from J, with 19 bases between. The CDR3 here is CASSRQGLGKAKNIQYF. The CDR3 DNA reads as TGTGCCAGTAGCCGTCAAGGTTTAGGAAAGGCCAAAAACATTCAGTACTTC.

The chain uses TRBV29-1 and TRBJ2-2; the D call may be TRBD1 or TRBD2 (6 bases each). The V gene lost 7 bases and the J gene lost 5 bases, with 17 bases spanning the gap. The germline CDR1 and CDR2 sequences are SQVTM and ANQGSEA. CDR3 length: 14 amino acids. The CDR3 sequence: CSGGLGGGTGELFF. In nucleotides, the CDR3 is TGCAGCGGTGGCTTAGGGGGAGGTACCGGGGAGCTGTTTTTT.

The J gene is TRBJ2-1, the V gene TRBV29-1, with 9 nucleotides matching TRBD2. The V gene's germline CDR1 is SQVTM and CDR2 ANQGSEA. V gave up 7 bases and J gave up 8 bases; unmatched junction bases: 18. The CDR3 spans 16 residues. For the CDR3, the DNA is TGCAGCGCCGCAGACTCCCTAGCTGCGGGAGGGGATGAGCAGTTCTTC. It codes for CSAADSLAAGGDEQFF.

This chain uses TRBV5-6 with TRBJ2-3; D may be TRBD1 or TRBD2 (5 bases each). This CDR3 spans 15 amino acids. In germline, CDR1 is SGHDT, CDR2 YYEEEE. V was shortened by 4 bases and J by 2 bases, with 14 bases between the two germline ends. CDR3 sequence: CASSPGRSPTDTQYF. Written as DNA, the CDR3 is TGTGCCAGCAGCCCGGGACGGTCGCCCACAGATACGCAGTATTTT.

DNA of the CDR3: TGTGCCAGCAGCTTAGGACCGCAGGGCCAAGTCACAGATACGCAGTATTTT. Protein product: CASSLGPQGQVTDTQYF. The chain is built from TRBV7-6 and TRBJ2-3; tentatively, D is TRBD1 (5 bases). V shed 1 base and J shed 2 bases, with 16 bases lying between them. Germline V gene sequence: CDR1 SGHVS, CDR2 FNYEAQ. The CDR3 loop spans 17 amino acids. The full variable domain, rest sourced from reference TRBV7-6 and TRBJ2-3, is GAGVSQSPRYKVTKRGQDVALRCDPISGHVSLYWYRQALGQGPEFLTYFNYEAQQDKSGLPNDRFSAERPEGSISTLTIQRTEQRDSAMYRCASSLGPQGQVTDTQYFGPGTRLTVL.

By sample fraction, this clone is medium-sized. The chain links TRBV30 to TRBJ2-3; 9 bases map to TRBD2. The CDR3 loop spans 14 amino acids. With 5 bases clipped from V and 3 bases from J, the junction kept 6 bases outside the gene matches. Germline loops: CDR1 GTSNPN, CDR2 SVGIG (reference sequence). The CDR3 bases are TGTGCCTGGTCTCCTAGCGGGACGACAGATACGCAGTATTTT. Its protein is CAWSPSGTTDTQYF.

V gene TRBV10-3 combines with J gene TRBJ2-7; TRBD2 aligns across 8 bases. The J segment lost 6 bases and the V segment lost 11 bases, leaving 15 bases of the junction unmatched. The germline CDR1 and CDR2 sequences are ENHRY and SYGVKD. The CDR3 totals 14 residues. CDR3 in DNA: TGTGCCGTTAAAGAGGGACTAGTTTCTGCCGAGCAGTACTTC. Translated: CAVKEGLVSAEQYF.

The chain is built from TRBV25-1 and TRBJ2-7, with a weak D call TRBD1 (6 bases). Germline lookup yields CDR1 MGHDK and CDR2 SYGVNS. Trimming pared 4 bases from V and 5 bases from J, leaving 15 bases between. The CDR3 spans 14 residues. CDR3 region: CASSGFGQYHEQYF. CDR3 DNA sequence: TGTGCCAGCAGTGGATTCGGACAGTACCACGAGCAGTACTTC.

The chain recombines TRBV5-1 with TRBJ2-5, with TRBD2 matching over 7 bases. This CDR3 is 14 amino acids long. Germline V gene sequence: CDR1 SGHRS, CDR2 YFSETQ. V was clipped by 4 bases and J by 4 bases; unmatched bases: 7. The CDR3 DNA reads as TGCGCCAGCAGCCAAACGGGACTAACAGAGACCCAGTACTTC. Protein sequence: CASSQTGLTETQYF.

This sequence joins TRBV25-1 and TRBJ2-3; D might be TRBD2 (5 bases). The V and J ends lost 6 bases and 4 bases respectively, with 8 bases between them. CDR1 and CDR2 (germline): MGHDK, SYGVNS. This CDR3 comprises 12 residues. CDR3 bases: TGTGCCAGCAGACGGACTTCAGATACGCAGTATTTT. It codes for CASRRTSDTQYF.